These T cell receptor beta chains were read from a single sample in a study of PD-1 blockade in mismatch repair-deficient tumors. Assay used: immunoSEQ multiplex PCR; TCRdb lists only in-frame clones, some missing. The repertoire holds about 120,000 clones, with over 65% as singletons. The specimen was peripheral blood, collected 60 weeks after starting pembrolizumab. The origin of the receptors is an adult with mismatch repair-deficient cancer. CDR3s include the opening cysteine and the closing phenylalanine or tryptophan. Each record gives: CDR3 protein, CDR3 DNA, clone size, D gene, V gene, J gene. The D gene is left open where the match is weak. For some rows the clone size is stated as once, few or many, or as a class when expanded; others skip it.

cdr3_aa: CASSLGNRETQYF
cdr3_nt: TGCGCCAGCAGCTTGGGGAACCGAGAGACCCAGTACTTC
clone_size: few
d_call: NA
v_call: TRBV5-1
j_call: TRBJ2-5

cdr3_aa: CASSLGQGSFNQPQHF
cdr3_nt: TGCGCCAGCAGCTTGGGTCAGGGAAGCTTCAATCAGCCCCAGCATTTT
clone_size: NA
d_call: NA
v_call: TRBV5-1
j_call: TRBJ1-5

cdr3_aa: CATSREWGGAHTDTQYF
cdr3_nt: TGTGCCACCAGCAGAGAATGGGGTGGCGCCCACACAGATACGCAGTATTTT
clone_size: NA
d_call: NA
v_call: TRBV15
j_call: TRBJ2-3

cdr3_aa: CSVYGGLTYNEQFF
cdr3_nt: TGCAGCGTTTATGGGGGCTTGACCTACAATGAGCAGTTCTTC
clone_size: once
d_call: NA
v_call: TRBV29-1
j_call: TRBJ2-1

cdr3_aa: CATSRRGAGNYGYTF
cdr3_nt: TGTGCCACCAGCCGCCGGGGGGCGGGGAACTATGGCTACACCTTC
clone_size: NA
d_call: NA
v_call: TRBV15
j_call: TRBJ1-2

cdr3_aa: CASSVLVLGEQYF
cdr3_nt: TGTGCCAGCAGTGTACTAGTGCTCGGCGAGCAGTACTTC
clone_size: NA
d_call: NA
v_call: TRBV6-1
j_call: TRBJ2-7

cdr3_aa: CASSEGTDAEKLFF
cdr3_nt: TGTGCCAGCAGTGAAGGCACGGACGCCGAAAAACTGTTTTTT
clone_size: NA
d_call: NA
v_call: TRBV6-4
j_call: TRBJ1-4

cdr3_aa: CASSSSRTSAEQYF
cdr3_nt: TGTGCCAGCTCATCGAGCAGGACTTCCGCGGAGCAGTACTTC
clone_size: NA
d_call: NA
v_call: TRBV18
j_call: TRBJ2-7

cdr3_aa: CASSIGLAGYNEQFF
cdr3_nt: TGTGCCAGTAGTATAGGCCTAGCGGGATACAATGAGCAGTTCTTC
clone_size: NA
d_call: TRBD2
v_call: TRBV19
j_call: TRBJ2-1

cdr3_aa: CASSQDAGLQRNEQFF
cdr3_nt: TGCGCCAGCAGCCAAGACGCCGGGCTACAAAGAAATGAGCAGTTCTTC
clone_size: NA
d_call: NA
v_call: TRBV4-1
j_call: TRBJ2-1

cdr3_aa: CAIRGGETQYF
cdr3_nt: TGTGCCATCAGAGGGGGAGAGACCCAGTACTTC
clone_size: NA
d_call: NA
v_call: TRBV10-3
j_call: TRBJ2-5

cdr3_aa: CASSRGHNQPQHF
cdr3_nt: TGTGCCAGCAGCAGGGGGCACAATCAGCCCCAGCATTTT
clone_size: NA
d_call: TRBD1
v_call: TRBV9
j_call: TRBJ1-5

cdr3_aa: CASSEGRNTEAFF
cdr3_nt: TGTGCCAGCAGTGAGGGCAGGAACACTGAAGCTTTCTTT
clone_size: NA
d_call: NA
v_call: TRBV6-1
j_call: TRBJ1-1

cdr3_aa: CASSMRQGMGGNTIYF
cdr3_nt: TGTGCCAGCAGCATGCGACAGGGCATGGGAGGAAACACCATATATTTT
clone_size: NA
d_call: TRBD1
v_call: TRBV9
j_call: TRBJ1-3

cdr3_aa: CASSSFTSFGQGYEQYF
cdr3_nt: TGTGCCAGCAGCTCCTTCACGAGTTTTGGGCAGGGCTACGAGCAGTACTTC
clone_size: NA
d_call: NA
v_call: TRBV7-9
j_call: TRBJ2-7

cdr3_aa: CASSLGIYEWGSTRVDTQYF
cdr3_nt: TGTGCCAGCAGCTTAGGGATCTATGAGTGGGGCTCTACTCGTGTGGATACGCAGTATTTT
clone_size: NA
d_call: NA
v_call: TRBV7-8
j_call: TRBJ2-3

cdr3_aa: CASSRPGAIAANTEAFF
cdr3_nt: TGCGCCAGCAGTCGCCCGGGGGCGATTGCAGCGAACACTGAAGCTTTCTTT
clone_size: NA
d_call: NA
v_call: TRBV23-1
j_call: TRBJ1-1

cdr3_aa: CASSFSHSTYEQYF
cdr3_nt: TGTGCCAGCAGCTTTAGTCACAGTACCTACGAGCAGTACTTC
clone_size: NA
d_call: NA
v_call: TRBV11-2
j_call: TRBJ2-7

cdr3_aa: CASSVVGYWREGKDEQFF
cdr3_nt: TGTGCCAGCAGCGTAGTTGGGTATTGGCGGGAGGGAAAGGATGAGCAGTTCTTC
clone_size: NA
d_call: TRBD2
v_call: TRBV9
j_call: TRBJ2-1

cdr3_aa: CASGKLGTDTQYF
cdr3_nt: TGCGCCAGCGGGAAGCTAGGCACAGATACGCAGTATTTT
clone_size: NA
d_call: NA
v_call: TRBV5-1
j_call: TRBJ2-3

cdr3_aa: CSQLSQGEEQPQHF
cdr3_nt: TGCAGCCAATTGTCACAGGGGGAAGAACAGCCCCAGCATTTT
clone_size: NA
d_call: TRBD1
v_call: TRBV29-1
j_call: TRBJ1-5

cdr3_aa: CASSLSASQGAFF
cdr3_nt: TGCGCCAGCAGCTTGTCGGCCTCTCAGGGGGCTTTCTTT
clone_size: NA
d_call: NA
v_call: TRBV5-1
j_call: TRBJ1-1

cdr3_aa: CASSRQGQNNQPQHF
cdr3_nt: TGTGCCAGCAGCCGACAGGGGCAAAATAATCAGCCCCAGCATTTT
clone_size: NA
d_call: TRBD1
v_call: TRBV7-2
j_call: TRBJ1-5

cdr3_aa: CASSSTGGNTIYF
cdr3_nt: TGTGCCAGCAGCTCGACAGGGGGGAACACCATATATTTT
clone_size: NA
d_call: TRBD1
v_call: TRBV11-2
j_call: TRBJ1-3

cdr3_aa: CASSQYSTGGVTEAFF
cdr3_nt: TGTGCCAGCTCTCAATACTCAACAGGGGGGGTCACTGAAGCTTTCTTT
clone_size: NA
d_call: TRBD1
v_call: TRBV18
j_call: TRBJ1-1

cdr3_aa: CAGKLIKNTEAFF
cdr3_nt: TGTGCCGGTAAACTAATCAAGAACACTGAAGCTTTCTTT
clone_size: NA
d_call: NA
v_call: TRBV30
j_call: TRBJ1-1

cdr3_aa: CSVKPGRTQEETQYF
cdr3_nt: TGCAGCGTTAAGCCGGGCAGAACCCAAGAAGAGACCCAGTACTTC
clone_size: NA
d_call: NA
v_call: TRBV29-1
j_call: TRBJ2-5

cdr3_aa: CASSAGTGNTEAFF
cdr3_nt: TGCGCCAGCAGCGCCGGGACAGGGAACACTGAAGCTTTCTTT
clone_size: NA
d_call: TRBD1
v_call: TRBV5-1
j_call: TRBJ1-1

cdr3_aa: CASSRDPATNEKLFF
cdr3_nt: TGCGCCAGCAGCAGGGACCCTGCAACTAATGAAAAACTGTTTTTT
clone_size: NA
d_call: NA
v_call: TRBV5-1
j_call: TRBJ1-4

cdr3_aa: CASSPNTDTQYF
cdr3_nt: TGTGCCAGCAGCCCGAACACAGATACGCAGTATTTT
clone_size: NA
d_call: NA
v_call: TRBV7-3
j_call: TRBJ2-3

cdr3_aa: CASSLSSGSFYEQYF
cdr3_nt: TGTGCCAGCAGCTTAAGTAGCGGGAGCTTCTACGAGCAGTACTTC
clone_size: NA
d_call: TRBD2
v_call: TRBV7-3
j_call: TRBJ2-7

cdr3_aa: CASSPGHYNEKLFF
cdr3_nt: TGTGCCAGCAGCCCGGGACACTACAATGAAAAACTGTTTTTT
clone_size: NA
d_call: NA
v_call: TRBV6-5
j_call: TRBJ1-4

cdr3_aa: CASSSLGQGVSGANVLTF
cdr3_nt: TGTGCCAGCAGCTCACTGGGACAGGGGGTATCTGGGGCCAACGTCCTGACTTTC
clone_size: NA
d_call: TRBD1
v_call: TRBV7-9
j_call: TRBJ2-6

cdr3_aa: CASSPGQTNYGYTF
cdr3_nt: TGTGCCAGCAGCCCGGGACAAACTAACTATGGCTACACCTTC
clone_size: many
d_call: NA
v_call: TRBV7-9
j_call: TRBJ1-2

cdr3_aa: CASSLVAGRIYNEQFF
cdr3_nt: TGTGCTAGCAGCTTAGTTGCCGGGAGGATTTACAATGAGCAGTTCTTC
clone_size: NA
d_call: TRBD2
v_call: TRBV7-7
j_call: TRBJ2-1

cdr3_aa: CASSVEDTQYF
cdr3_nt: TGTGCCAGCAGCGTAGAGGATACGCAGTATTTT
clone_size: NA
d_call: NA
v_call: TRBV9
j_call: TRBJ2-3

cdr3_aa: CATSPGRGFGETQYF
cdr3_nt: TGTGCCACCTCTCCGGGTCGGGGGTTCGGGGAGACCCAGTACTTC
clone_size: NA
d_call: NA
v_call: TRBV6-5
j_call: TRBJ2-5

cdr3_aa: CASSVEPFHQGKYTPGELFF
cdr3_nt: TGTGCCAGCAGCGTAGAGCCGTTCCACCAGGGGAAATATACCCCCGGGGAGCTGTTTTTT
clone_size: NA
d_call: NA
v_call: TRBV9
j_call: TRBJ2-2

cdr3_aa: CASSIDPHVGNEQFF
cdr3_nt: TGTGCCAGTAGTATAGACCCCCACGTAGGCAATGAGCAGTTCTTC
clone_size: once
d_call: NA
v_call: TRBV19
j_call: TRBJ2-1

cdr3_aa: CASSLPGQGYVATEAFF
cdr3_nt: TGCGCCAGCAGCTTGCCGGGACAGGGCTATGTGGCCACTGAAGCTTTCTTT
clone_size: NA
d_call: TRBD1
v_call: TRBV5-1
j_call: TRBJ1-1

cdr3_aa: CASPRTLTYEQYF
cdr3_nt: TGCGCCAGCCCGAGGACACTAACCTACGAGCAGTACTTC
clone_size: NA
d_call: NA
v_call: TRBV10-1
j_call: TRBJ2-7

cdr3_aa: CASSHGEVSGNTIYF
cdr3_nt: TGTGCCAGCAGCCACGGAGAGGTCTCTGGAAACACCATATATTTT
clone_size: NA
d_call: NA
v_call: TRBV9
j_call: TRBJ1-3

cdr3_aa: CASSDRDNSYEQYF
cdr3_nt: TGTGCCAGCAGCGATCGGGACAACTCCTACGAGCAGTACTTC
clone_size: NA
d_call: NA
v_call: TRBV9
j_call: TRBJ2-7

cdr3_aa: CASNPSSEISTDTQYF
cdr3_nt: TGTGCCAGCAACCCCTCTAGCGAGATCAGCACAGATACGCAGTATTTT
clone_size: NA
d_call: NA
v_call: TRBV11-2
j_call: TRBJ2-3

cdr3_aa: CATQSGQETQYF
cdr3_nt: TGTGCCACCCAGTCGGGCCAAGAGACCCAGTACTTC
clone_size: NA
d_call: NA
v_call: TRBV15
j_call: TRBJ2-5

cdr3_aa: CASSTVLETHEQFF
cdr3_nt: TGTGCCAGCAGTACAGTCTTGGAAACCCATGAGCAGTTCTTC
clone_size: once
d_call: NA
v_call: TRBV25-1
j_call: TRBJ2-1

cdr3_aa: CASSPSGGNTIYF
cdr3_nt: TGCGCCAGCAGCCCATCAGGGGGAAACACCATATATTTT
clone_size: NA
d_call: NA
v_call: TRBV5-1
j_call: TRBJ1-3

cdr3_aa: CASSLFRPGVAEAFF
cdr3_nt: TGTGCCAGCAGTTTATTCAGACCGGGGGTTGCTGAAGCTTTCTTT
clone_size: once
d_call: NA
v_call: TRBV27
j_call: TRBJ1-1

cdr3_aa: CASSSITLTESLPYEQYF
cdr3_nt: TGTGCCAGTAGTTCGATCACCCTTACGGAGAGCTTGCCTTACGAGCAGTACTTC
clone_size: NA
d_call: NA
v_call: TRBV19
j_call: TRBJ2-7

cdr3_aa: CATRVRGIVPTGTDTQYF
cdr3_nt: TGTGCCACCAGGGTTAGGGGGATAGTTCCCACAGGCACAGATACGCAGTATTTT
clone_size: NA
d_call: NA
v_call: TRBV27
j_call: TRBJ2-3

cdr3_aa: CASSLVSANGNQPQHF
cdr3_nt: TGCGCCAGCAGCTTGGTTTCCGCAAACGGCAATCAGCCCCAGCATTTT
clone_size: NA
d_call: NA
v_call: TRBV5-1
j_call: TRBJ1-5

cdr3_aa: CSVEIQASYEQYF
cdr3_nt: TGCAGCGTTGAAATACAGGCCTCCTACGAGCAGTACTTC
clone_size: once
d_call: NA
v_call: TRBV29-1
j_call: TRBJ2-7

cdr3_aa: CASSFQTGQETQYF
cdr3_nt: TGTGCCAGCAGCTTTCAGACGGGACAAGAGACCCAGTACTTC
clone_size: NA
d_call: NA
v_call: TRBV7-9
j_call: TRBJ2-5

cdr3_aa: CASSFEGTSLGTEAFF
cdr3_nt: TGCGCCAGCAGCTTTGAAGGGACATCCCTGGGGACTGAAGCTTTCTTT
clone_size: NA
d_call: NA
v_call: TRBV5-1
j_call: TRBJ1-1

cdr3_aa: CASSSEPYSNQPQHF
cdr3_nt: TGTGCCAGCAGTTCGGAGCCTTATAGCAATCAGCCCCAGCATTTT
clone_size: NA
d_call: NA
v_call: TRBV6-6
j_call: TRBJ1-5

cdr3_aa: CASSPRDISLNTEAFF
cdr3_nt: TGTGCCAGCAGCCCTAGGGACATTTCTTTGAACACTGAAGCTTTCTTT
clone_size: NA
d_call: NA
v_call: TRBV7-2
j_call: TRBJ1-1

cdr3_aa: CSVGGLGTDTQYF
cdr3_nt: TGCAGCGTTGGGGGACTAGGTACAGATACGCAGTATTTT
clone_size: NA
d_call: TRBD2
v_call: TRBV29-1
j_call: TRBJ2-3

cdr3_aa: CASSRPGAYGYTF
cdr3_nt: TGTGCCAGCAGTAGACCGGGGGCCTATGGCTACACCTTC
clone_size: NA
d_call: NA
v_call: TRBV6-6
j_call: TRBJ1-2

cdr3_aa: CASSLIAGGPSLMNEQFF
cdr3_nt: TGTGCCAGCAGCTTAATAGCGGGAGGGCCAAGTCTCATGAATGAGCAGTTCTTC
clone_size: few
d_call: TRBD2
v_call: TRBV7-3
j_call: TRBJ2-1

cdr3_aa: CASSFERDGTQYF
cdr3_nt: TGTGCCAGCAGCTTTGAGCGGGATGGGACCCAGTACTTC
clone_size: NA
d_call: TRBD2
v_call: TRBV7-2
j_call: TRBJ2-5